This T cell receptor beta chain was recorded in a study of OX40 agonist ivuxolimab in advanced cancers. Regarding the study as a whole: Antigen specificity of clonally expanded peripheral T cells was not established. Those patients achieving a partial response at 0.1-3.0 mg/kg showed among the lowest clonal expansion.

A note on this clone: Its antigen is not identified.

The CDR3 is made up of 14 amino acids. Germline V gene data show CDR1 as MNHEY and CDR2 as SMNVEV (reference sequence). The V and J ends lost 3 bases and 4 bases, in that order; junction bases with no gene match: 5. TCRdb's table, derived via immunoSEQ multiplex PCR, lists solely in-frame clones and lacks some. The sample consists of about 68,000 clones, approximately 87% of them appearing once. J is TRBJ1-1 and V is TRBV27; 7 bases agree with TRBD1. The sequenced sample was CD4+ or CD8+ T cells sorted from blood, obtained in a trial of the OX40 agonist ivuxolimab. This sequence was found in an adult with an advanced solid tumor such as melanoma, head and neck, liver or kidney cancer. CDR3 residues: CASSFDEGATEAFF. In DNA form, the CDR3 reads TGTGCCAGCAGTTTTGATGAGGGGGCCACTGAAGCTTTCTTT.